This T cell receptor beta chain was observed in a study of blood T cell repertoires in COVID-19. The V end was cut by 5 bases, the J end by 2 bases, with 14 bases between. The germline V gene encodes CDR1 LNHDA and CDR2 SQIVND (reference sequence). The CDR3 runs 15 residues. Assay: immunoSEQ multiplex PCR; the TCRdb copy retains only in-frame clones and omits some. The sample contains some 200,000 clones, about 84% of which appear only once. The clonotype comes from a woman aged 40-49 years with acute COVID-19. The rearrangement joins TRBV19 to TRBJ2-3; weak D call: TRBD2 (5 bases). The sample comprised PBMCs or T cells enriched from blood (not recorded which). CDR3 DNA sequence: TGTGCCAGTAGTGTGGACTCATCCCCCACAGATACGCAGTATTTT. Its translation is CASSVDSSPTDTQYF.